This TCR beta chain was sequenced during a study of blood T cell repertoires in COVID-19. Study details: Some COVID-19 samples were acute and others convalescent; all came from the United States, Italy and Spain. Sources were T cells, B-cell-depleted T cells, or PBMCs; the material itself was cDNA or gDNA.

Trimming left V 2 bases short and J 4 bases short, with 15 bases between. The CDR3 covers 15 residues. CDR1 is SGHRS, CDR2 YFSETQ, per germline. Original analysis: The assay estimated nucleated cells by amplifying reference gene primers. This table comes from immunoSEQ multiplex PCR, and its TCRdb copy is limited to in-frame clones, with some not included. V and J calls and clone size are as listed in that table; D and trimming were resolved from the DNA. The sample holds around 80,000 clones, about 82% seen once. This clonotype was obtained from a woman of 80 years or more with active or convalescent COVID-19. V is TRBV5-1 and J is TRBJ2-5; D perhaps matches TRBD2 (5 bases). The sample was peripheral blood. The CDR3 DNA follows: TGCGCCAGCAGCTTTTGGTCAGCCCGGGGAGAGACCCAGTACTTC. It specifies CASSFWSARGETQYF.